This TCR beta chain was captured in a study of cytomegalovirus exposure and HLA in healthy donors. Whole-study results and caveats: The study carried out a later analysis of TCR beta sequences. It associated around 17,000 of them with specific HLA alleles at a false discovery rate of 0.05. A later analysis reportedly found that, within productive TCRs, an Asian-associated ancestry cluster had fewer N-insertions than the mean observed across the roughly 700 donors.

In the case of this clone: The target antigen is unknown.

The V end lost 0 bases, the J end lost 2 bases, and 14 bases lay between the germline ends. The CDR3 length is 16 residues. Germline V lookup: CDR1 SGHRS, CDR2 YFSETQ. Primers included in the PCR were 60 Vbeta and 13 Jbeta primers. Sequencing was performed with immunoSEQ multiplex PCR; in TCRdb, only in-frame clones are kept and a portion is missing. The table shows roughly 200,000 clones, with approximately 80% occurring only once. The origin of this receptor is a boy aged 5-17 years in good health and CMV-seronegative. The V gene is TRBV5-1, the J gene TRBJ2-5; D may be TRBD1 (6 bases). What was sequenced was PBMCs. This CDR3 is CASSLGRERGQETQYF. DNA of the CDR3: TGCGCCAGCAGCTTGGGCAGGGAAAGGGGGCAAGAGACCCAGTACTTC. Full variable domain (remainder filled in from reference TRBV5-1 and TRBJ2-5): KAGVTQTPRYLIKTRGQQVTLSCSPISGHRSVSWYQQTPGQGLQFLFEYFSETQRNKGNFPGRFSGRQFSNSRSEMNVSTLELGDSALYLCASSLGRERGQETQYFGPGTRLLVL.